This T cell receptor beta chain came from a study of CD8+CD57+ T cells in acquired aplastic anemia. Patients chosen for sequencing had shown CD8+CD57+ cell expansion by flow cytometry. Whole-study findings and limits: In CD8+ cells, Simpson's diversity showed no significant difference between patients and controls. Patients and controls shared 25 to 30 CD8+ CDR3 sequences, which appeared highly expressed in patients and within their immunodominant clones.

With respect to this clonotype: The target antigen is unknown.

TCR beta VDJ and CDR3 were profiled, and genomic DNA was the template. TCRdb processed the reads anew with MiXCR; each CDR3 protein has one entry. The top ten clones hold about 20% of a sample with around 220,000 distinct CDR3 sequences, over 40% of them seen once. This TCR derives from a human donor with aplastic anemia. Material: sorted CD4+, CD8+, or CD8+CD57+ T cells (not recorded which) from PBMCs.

The CDR3 region is CASSPRTGGNKPQHF. In DNA form, the CDR3 reads TGTGCCAGCAGCCCTAGGACAGGGGGGAACAAGCCCCAGCATTTT. The chain has TRBV7-3 and TRBJ1-5; 10 positions match TRBD1. Trimming at V came to 5 bases and at J to 8 bases, leaving 9 bases not matched to a gene. Germline V gene data show CDR1 as SGHTA and CDR2 as FQGTGA. This CDR3 is built from 15 residues. Looking up the rest from reference TRBV7-3 and TRBJ1-5 gives the full variable domain: GAGVSQTPSNKVTEKGKYVELRCDPISGHTALYWYRQSLGQGPEFLIYFQGTGAADDSGLPNDRFFAVRPEGSVSTLKIQRTERGDSAVYLCASSPRTGGNKPQHFGDGTRLSIL.